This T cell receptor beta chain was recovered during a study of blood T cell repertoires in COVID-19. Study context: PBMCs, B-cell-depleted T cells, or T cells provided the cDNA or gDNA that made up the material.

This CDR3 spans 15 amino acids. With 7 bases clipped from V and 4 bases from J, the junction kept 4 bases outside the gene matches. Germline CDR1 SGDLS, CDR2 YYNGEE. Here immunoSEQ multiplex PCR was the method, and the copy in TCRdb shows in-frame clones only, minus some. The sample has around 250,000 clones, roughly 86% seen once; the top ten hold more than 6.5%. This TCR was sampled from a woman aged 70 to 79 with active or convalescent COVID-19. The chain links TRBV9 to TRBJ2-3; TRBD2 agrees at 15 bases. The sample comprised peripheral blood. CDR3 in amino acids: CASGWTSGGADTQYF. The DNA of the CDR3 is TGTGCCAGCGGCTGGACTAGCGGGGGGGCAGATACGCAGTATTTT.